This TCR beta chain was captured by sequencing in a study of shared clonotypes between healthy human individuals. The V and J ends lost 4 bases and 5 bases, in that order; junction bases with no gene match: 4. Germline-derived CDR1 and CDR2 are SEHNR and FQNEAQ (reference sequence). CDR3 size: 14 residues. The sample holds one count of this clone. What it binds is not known. Study-level findings and limits: Among non-shared clonotypes, generation probabilities were lower than among those shared by all four donors. It was observed that 5% to 6.5% of naive CD4 clonotypes were shared across a handful of donors.

The protocol was immunoSEQ multiplex PCR, while the TCRdb copy is restricted to in-frame clones and leaves out a portion. The sample carries approximately 2,000,000 clones, 85% to 95% recorded once. This sequence joins TRBV7-9 and TRBJ2-1; 8 bases map to TRBD1. The sequenced material came from naive CD4+ T cells from PBMCs. Described subset: CD45RA+ positively selected. This clonotype was obtained from a man between 18 and 29 years old in good health. Some clones in this sample may be carry-over from other donors' samples. The CDR3 DNA is TGTGCCAGCAGCTCCGGGACAGGCAACAATGAGCAGTTCTTC. It translates to CASSSGTGNNEQFF.